This T cell receptor beta chain was captured by sequencing in a study of blood T cell repertoires in COVID-19 (TCRdb year 2020). Regarding the research as a whole: Samples covering the acute and convalescent phases of COVID-19 were provided by collaborators in the United States, Italy and Spain. HLA class I and class II types, where available, came from metadata supplied by the sample provider rather than from assay-based typing. The repertoires were released in a freely available public database meant as a resource for research on the immune response to SARS-CoV-2. The sample metadata nearly always contained a de-identified subject ID, COVID-19 status, age in years and sex. The material from the prospective study consisted of cDNA or gDNA derived from T cells, B-cell-depleted T cells, or PBMCs. Subjects who had been exposed to COVID-19, were actively infected with it, or had recovered from it provided the deeply sampled blood TCRbeta repertoires that made up the dataset. The samples were drawn from the first 160 participants of the ongoing ImmuneRACE study and from some 1,300 subjects provided by 6 global collaborators. The full study reports these points: The quantity of clinical and demographic metadata differed by source and by participant and was supplied without curation.

TCRbeta CDR3 regions were amplified from genomic DNA using the immunoSEQ Assay, a bias-controlled multiplex PCR. Under the source paper's analysis protocol: The number of nucleated cells in each sample was estimated from the amplification of reference gene primers within the assay. To quantify the absolute abundance of each unique TCRbeta CDR3 rearrangement, sequence reads were collapsed and filtered. For each sample, productive Simpson clonality was calculated as the square root of Simpson's diversity index over productive rearrangements. Entries here come from immuneACCESS through TCRdb and include only in-frame sequences with V and J called. Some clones fail to appear in such tables; in the studies checked, an unresolved V gene covers under half of the shortfall, and the cause of the remainder is unknown. D and trimming come from the DNA, and the V and J calls and clone size come from that table. The sample has more than 15,000 clones on record, approximately 86% of them singletons. The ten largest clones capture less than 20% of the sample.

Whole blood was collected in K2EDTA tubes by collaborating institutions according to the institutions' own protocols. For TCRbeta analysis, collaborators shipped samples as frozen whole blood, isolated PBMCs, or DNA extracted from either of those sample types. This clone appeared a single time. What this receptor recognizes is not known. The junction and the germline gene differ at one end; a read error may be behind it. According to the germline V gene (reference sequence), CDR1 reads SSHAT and CDR2 reads FNYEAQ. The CDR3 numbers 15 residues from cysteine through phenylalanine. Only the CDR3 portion is preserved as DNA: 45 bases, with reading frame beginning at the first base.

This receptor chain uses TRBV7-7 and TRBJ2-3, with TRBD2 matching 11 junction bases. This clonotype originated in a man aged 50-59 years with active COVID-19. Sample: peripheral blood. The CDR3 sequence is CASSLTSGSRDTQYF. The DNA reads as follows: TGTGCTAGCAGCTTAACTAGCGGGAGTAGGGATACGCAGTATTTT.